The 27 T cell receptor beta chains below were found in one sample sequenced in a study of cytomegalovirus exposure and HLA in healthy donors. Amplification used 60 Vbeta primers and 13 Jbeta primers. The repertoire was sequenced with immunoSEQ multiplex PCR; TCRdb's copy has only in-frame clones and lacks some. This table holds 120,000 or so clones, around 70% found once. Sequenced: PBMCs. The receptor set was obtained from a woman aged 50 to 60 in good health and CMV-seropositive.

CDR3 amino acids: CASSRASSTDTQYF. For the CDR3, the DNA is TGTGCCAGCTCACGGGCCAGTTCCACAGATACGCAGTATTTT. The V gene is TRBV18, the J gene TRBJ2-3; no reliable D call. Germline lookup yields CDR1 KGHSH and CDR2 LQKENI. V was trimmed by 4 bases and J by 2 bases, leaving 10 bases between them. This CDR3 is built from 14 residues.

This clone has ten or more counts. The sample has other DNA sequences that encode this CDR3 too. The chain uses TRBV19 and TRBJ1-1; D is undetermined. Trimming took 3 bases from V and 0 from J, leaving 8 bases between them. This CDR3 has 14 amino acids. Germline V CDR1 and CDR2: LNHDA, SQIVND (reference sequence). The CDR3 DNA follows: TGTGCCAGTAGTATCCCAGGCATGAACACTGAAGCTTTCTTT. It translates to CASSIPGMNTEAFF.

The chain is built from TRBV7-8 and TRBJ1-1, with a tentative D call TRBD1 (5 bases). V was trimmed by 2 bases and J by 1 base, leaving 11 bases between them. This CDR3 contains 15 residues. Per the germline V gene, CDR1 is SGHVS and CDR2 is FQNEAQ. The CDR3: CASSLLVQGNTEAFF. The CDR3 region has the DNA TGTGCCAGCAGCTTATTAGTCCAGGGGAACACTGAAGCTTTCTTT.

This clone came up a few times. This chain joins TRBV9 and TRBJ1-3; no definite D call. Deletions cut 3 bases from V and 1 base from J, with 11 bases between. The CDR3 runs to 15 residues. Looked up from germline, CDR1 is SGDLS and CDR2 is YYNGEE. CDR3 region: CASSAGWGSGNTIYF. The CDR3, as DNA: TGTGCCAGCAGCGCGGGGTGGGGTTCTGGAAACACCATATATTTT.

There are a few counts of this clone. V usage is TRBV7-9 and J usage is TRBJ2-5, with D hard to call. The CDR3 runs 12 residues. Germline V gives CDR1 SEHNR, CDR2 FQNEAQ (reference sequence). With 4 bases removed from V and 3 bases from J, the gap between germline ends came to 6 bases. For the CDR3, the DNA is TGTGCCAGCAGCTACACCGAAGAGACCCAGTACTTC. This codes for CASSYTEETQYF.

The V gene is TRBV10-3, the J gene TRBJ1-1; the D is unclear. CDR3 length: 14 residues. Germline-derived CDR1 and CDR2 are ENHRY and SYGVKD. Between the trimmed V and J ends, which lost 2 bases and 5 bases, there was a span of 12 bases. The DNA of the CDR3 is TGTGCCATCAGTGAGGTAGTATCGCGAACTGAAGCTTTCTTT. This gives the protein CAISEVVSRTEAFF.

There are many counts of this clone. The chain links TRBV30 to TRBJ1-6, with D unresolved. The CDR3 runs 12 residues. Germline V gene sequence: CDR1 GTSNPN, CDR2 SVGIG (reference sequence). V dropped 3 bases and J dropped 17 bases, with 17 bases sitting between them. The CDR3 loop reads CAWRRSSGGIHF. The DNA for the CDR3 is TGTGCCTGGAGACGAAGTTCGGGCGGGATCCACTTT.

The chain carries TRBV9 and TRBJ1-2; D possibly corresponds to TRBD1 (6 bases). Germline V CDR1 and CDR2: SGDLS, YYNGEE. The CDR3 length is 13 residues. V lost 3 bases and J 6 bases, leaving 12 bases between the germline ends. The CDR3 DNA reads as TGTGCCAGCAGCGAGGGGGGGGCCCATGGCTACACCTTC. Translation gives CASSEGGAHGYTF.

The J gene is TRBJ1-2, the V gene TRBV7-2; D is ambiguous. This CDR3 contains 13 residues. Germline-derived CDR1 and CDR2 are SGHTA and FQGNSA. The V and J ends lost 5 bases and 7 bases respectively, with 14 bases between them. CDR3 nucleotides: TGTGCCAGCAGCCCGCCAAATTTTAGTGGCTACACCTTC. Residues: CASSPPNFSGYTF.

The chain employs TRBV18 and TRBJ2-2; D perhaps matches TRBD1 (5 bases). Trimming shortened V by 0 bases and J by 4 bases, and 9 bases separated the two germline ends. This CDR3 spans 15 amino acids. CDR1 is KGHSH and CDR2 is LQKENI in the germline V gene. The CDR3 nucleotides are TGTGCCAGCTCACCACCCCCAGGGTTCACCGGGGAGCTGTTTTTT. Residues: CASSPPPGFTGELFF. The full variable domain, in which reference TRBV18 and TRBJ2-2 provide the parts outside the CDR3, is NAGVMQNPRHLVRRRGQEARLRCSPMKGHSHVYWYRQLPEEGLKFMVYLQKENIIDESGMPKERFSAEFPKEGPSILRIQQVVRGDSAAYFCASSPPPGFTGELFFGEGSRLTVL.

The chain employs TRBV5-1 and TRBJ1-1; 7 nucleotides line up with TRBD1. The CDR3 totals 19 residues. Germline lookup yields CDR1 SGHRS and CDR2 YFSETQ. V lost 4 bases and J lost 4; bases outside the gene matches: 22. CDR3 nucleotides: TGCGCCAGCAGCCTGAACACCCGGGGACAGCGCGGAGGAAGCACTGAAGCTTTCTTT. Amino acids: CASSLNTRGQRGGSTEAFF.

The chain uses TRBV6-6 and TRBJ2-5; D might be TRBD2 (5 bases). The J call is doubtful: the DNA matches TRBJ2-7 better. The CDR3 contains 15 residues. Germline V gene data show CDR1 as MNHNY and CDR2 as SVGAGI (reference sequence). Here the CDR3 DNA reads TGTGCCAGCAGTTACTCTCTTTCTTCGGGGAACGAGCAGTACTTC. Amino acids: CASSYSLSSGNEQYF.

The V and J genes are TRBV6-6 and TRBJ2-3, with D possibly matching TRBD1 (5 bases). The CDR3 is 13 residues long. In germline, CDR1 is MNHNY, CDR2 SVGAGI (reference sequence). The V gene lost 10 bases and the J gene lost 3 bases, with 14 bases spanning the gap. The CDR3: CATLQGETDTQYF. The CDR3 nucleotides are TGTGCCACTTTGCAGGGCGAGACAGATACGCAGTATTTT.

The V and J genes are TRBV5-4 and TRBJ2-5; D unresolved. Germline CDR1 and CDR2: SGHNT and YYREEE (reference sequence). The CDR3 is 13 residues long. The germline V and J ends were trimmed by 0 bases and 2 bases, with 5 bases remaining between them. CDR3 residues: CASSLDSQETQYF. CDR3 sequence (DNA): TGTGCCAGCAGCTTGGACTCACAAGAGACCCAGTACTTC.

V is TRBV7-7 and J is TRBJ2-3, with D tentatively TRBD2 (6 bases). Between the trimmed V and J ends, which lost 3 bases and 6 bases, there was a span of 10 bases. The CDR3 extends over 13 amino acids. The germline V gene encodes CDR1 SSHAT and CDR2 FNYEAQ (reference sequence). CDR3 loop: CASSLGRGDTQYF. In nucleotides, the CDR3 is TGTGCCAGCAGCTTGGGCCGGGGGGATACGCAGTATTTT. Combining the CDR3 with reference TRBV7-7 and TRBJ2-3 gives the whole variable domain GAGVSQSPRYKVTKRGQDVTLRCDPISSHATLYWYQQALGQGPEFLTYFNYEAQPDKSGLPSDRFSAERPEGSISTLTIQRTEQRDSAMYRCASSLGRGDTQYFGPGTRLTVL.

The rearrangement joins TRBV6-5 to TRBJ2-7; unclear D gene. The CDR3 consists of 14 residues. Trimming removed 7 bases at V and 6 bases at J, with 19 bases between. Germline CDR1 is MNHEY and CDR2 is SVGAGI. The CDR3 DNA reads as TGTGCCAGCACCTCCCTGTCGTTTAGAGGCGAGCAGTACTTC. Translation gives CASTSLSFRGEQYF.

This clone appeared once. This chain connects TRBV4-3 to TRBJ2-3; a possible D gene is TRBD2 (6 bases). The germline CDR1 and CDR2 sequences are LGHNA and YSLEER. Trimming removed 4 bases from V and 2 bases from J, with 16 bases in between. The CDR3 spans 16 residues. CDR3 region: CASSPFGDSLTDTQYF. CDR3 bases: TGCGCCAGCAGCCCGTTCGGGGACTCCCTCACAGATACGCAGTATTTT.

Only one count was recorded for this clone. This chain links TRBV7-9 with TRBJ2-5, with a possible D match to TRBD2 (6 bases). This CDR3 spans 15 amino acids. Germline V gives CDR1 SEHNR, CDR2 FQNEAQ (reference sequence). V lost 5 bases to trimming and J lost 7 bases, with 20 bases between them. CDR3 DNA sequence: TGTGCCAGCAGCGGAAGTGGTTCGGGGGTCGGGACCCAGTACTTC. Translating it yields CASSGSGSGVGTQYF.

This clone was counted between two and nine times. The chain employs TRBV19 and TRBJ2-5; no definite D call. Germline lookup yields CDR1 LNHDA and CDR2 SQIVND (reference sequence). CDR3 length: 13 residues. V dropped 4 bases and J dropped 2 bases, with 8 bases sitting between them. The CDR3 here is CASSSTKQETQYF. The DNA of the CDR3 is TGTGCCAGTAGTAGTACAAAACAAGAGACCCAGTACTTC.

The J gene is TRBJ2-4, the V gene TRBV18, with TRBD2 identical over 16 bases. V dropped 3 bases and J dropped 6; count of bases not matched to a gene: 8. The CDR3 loop spans 18 amino acids. Germline V gene lookup returns CDR1 KGHSH and CDR2 LQKENI. The CDR3 DNA reads as TGTGCCAGCTCACCCGTGGGACTAGCGGGAGGGCCCGGAAACATTCAGTACTTC. This codes for CASSPVGLAGGPGNIQYF.

This chain links TRBV5-4 with TRBJ2-3; 12 positions agree with TRBD2. The V and J ends lost 4 bases and 5 bases, in that order; junction bases with no gene match: 8. The germline gives CDR1 SGHNT, CDR2 YYREEE (reference sequence). The CDR3 sequence is 16 residues long. This CDR3 is CASSGGASGREDTQYF. For the CDR3, the DNA is TGTGCCAGCAGCGGGGGGGCTAGCGGGAGGGAAGATACGCAGTATTTT. The complete variable domain, with remaining parts taken from reference TRBV5-4 and TRBJ2-3, reads ETGVTQSPTHLIKTRGQQVTLRCSSQSGHNTVSWYQQALGQGPQFIFQYYREEENGRGNFPPRFSGLQFPNYSSELNVNALELDDSALYLCASSGGASGREDTQYFGPGTRLTVL.

The CDR3 spells CASSRGDSQLYEQYF. In DNA form, the CDR3 reads TGCGCCAGCAGCCGAGGGGACAGCCAACTCTACGAGCAGTACTTC. The chain links TRBV5-1 to TRBJ2-7, with 7 bases matching TRBD1. The V gene's germline CDR1 is SGHRS and CDR2 YFSETQ. With V trimmed by 4 bases and J by 3 bases, 10 bases remained unmatched. CDR3 length equals 15 residues.

The genes are TRBV11-2 and TRBJ1-1; TRBD1 matches at 10 bases. The CDR3 is 15 residues long. V was pared by 4 bases and J by 2 bases, with 4 bases of the junction left unmatched. Germline CDR1 and CDR2: SGHAT and FQNNGV. The CDR3: CASSWGTGVNTEAFF. CDR3 DNA: TGTGCCAGCAGCTGGGGGACAGGGGTCAACACTGAAGCTTTCTTT.

The chain couples TRBV18 to TRBJ2-7, with 11 bases identical to TRBD1. The germline CDR1 and CDR2 sequences are KGHSH and LQKENI. The junction had 4 bases not matched to a gene; V was cut back by 6 bases and J by 3 bases. This CDR3 contains 14 residues. In DNA form, the CDR3 reads TGTGCCAGCTCCATCGGGACAGGGGGCTACGAGCAGTACTTC. It is translated as CASSIGTGGYEQYF.

This chain joins TRBV4-1 and TRBJ1-1, with a weak D call TRBD1 (5 bases). Per the germline V gene, CDR1 is MGHRA and CDR2 is YSYEKL. Trimming pared 1 base from V and 1 base from J, leaving 19 bases between. This CDR3 is built from 18 residues. The CDR3 region has the DNA TGCGCCAGCAGCCAAGTCTCAGGGAACGAGGAGGGGAACACTGAAGCTTTCTTT. As protein: CASSQVSGNEEGNTEAFF.

This clone appeared a few times. The rearrangement uses TRBV5-4 and TRBJ2-1, with D possibly TRBD1 on 6 matching bases. The V end lost 0 bases, the J end lost 9 bases, and 7 bases lay between the germline ends. The CDR3 covers 12 residues. Germline CDR1 is SGHNT and CDR2 is YYREEE (reference sequence). This CDR3 reads CASSLVGAEQFF. Written as DNA, the CDR3 is TGTGCCAGCAGCTTGGTGGGGGCTGAGCAGTTCTTC.

The chain combines TRBV7-8 with TRBJ1-4; the D is unclear. Germline V CDR1 and CDR2: SGHVS, FQNEAQ. V was clipped by 5 bases and J by 5 bases, with 12 bases between them. There are 14 residues in the CDR3. CDR3 coding DNA: TGTGCCAGCAGCCCTCGGACTGCGAATGAAAAACTGTTTTTT. It codes for CASSPRTANEKLFF.